The rows below give T cell receptor beta chains drawn from one sample of a study of OX40 agonist ivuxolimab in advanced cancers. Measured with immunoSEQ multiplex PCR; TCRdb has only the in-frame clones, and not every one. The table includes 75,000 to 100,000 clones, 86% detected once. The sequenced sample was CD4+ or CD8+ T cells sorted from blood, obtained in a trial of the OX40 agonist ivuxolimab. These receptors all come from an adult with an advanced solid tumor such as melanoma, head and neck, liver or kidney cancer. Both conserved end residues are part of each CDR3. The D gene is left open where the match is weak. The size of a clone is reported for some rows only, either as once, few or many, or as a class for expanded clones.

clone_size: NA; j_call: TRBJ1-5; v_call: TRBV5-6; d_call: TRBD1; cdr3_nt: TGTGCCAGCAGCTCCGGGACAGGAAAGCCCCAGCATTTT; cdr3_aa: CASSSGTGKPQHF
clone_size: NA; j_call: TRBJ1-1; v_call: TRBV27; d_call: TRBD1; cdr3_nt: TGTGCCAGCAGTTTGGGACAGGGACGCGCTTTCTTT; cdr3_aa: CASSLGQGRAFF
clone_size: NA; j_call: TRBJ1-1; v_call: TRBV5-4; d_call: NA; cdr3_nt: TGTGCCAGCAGCCCGGACGGTTTTAGAGCTTTCTTT; cdr3_aa: CASSPDGFRAFF
clone_size: NA; j_call: TRBJ2-1; v_call: TRBV28; d_call: NA; cdr3_nt: TGTGCCAGCAGTTTTCGCTTCGCCAATGAGCAGTTCTTC; cdr3_aa: CASSFRFANEQFF
clone_size: NA; j_call: TRBJ1-1; v_call: TRBV28; d_call: NA; cdr3_nt: TGTGCCAGCACCTCAGCGGTCATGAACACTGAAGCTTTCTTT; cdr3_aa: CASTSAVMNTEAFF
clone_size: few; j_call: TRBJ2-7; v_call: TRBV7-8; d_call: TRBD1; cdr3_nt: TGTGCCAGCAGCTTAGGTCCGGACAGGGGCTACGAGCAGTACTTC; cdr3_aa: CASSLGPDRGYEQYF
clone_size: few; j_call: TRBJ2-1; v_call: TRBV2; d_call: TRBD1; cdr3_nt: TGTGCCAGCACCGTGGACAGGGGGCCTCTGAATGAGCAGTTCTTC; cdr3_aa: CASTVDRGPLNEQFF
clone_size: NA; j_call: TRBJ2-3; v_call: TRBV4-1; d_call: NA; cdr3_nt: TGCGCCAGCAGCCCGCGGGACGTTACAGATACGCAGTATTTT; cdr3_aa: CASSPRDVTDTQYF
clone_size: NA; j_call: TRBJ1-1; v_call: TRBV7-3; d_call: NA; cdr3_nt: TGTGCCAGCAGCCCCCACCCACCTTTGCGGGGGTTGAACACTGAAGCTTTCTTT; cdr3_aa: CASSPHPPLRGLNTEAFF
clone_size: NA; j_call: TRBJ1-5; v_call: TRBV12-5; d_call: NA; cdr3_nt: TGTGCTAGTGGTTTGAACCTGGGACTATATAGCAATCAGCCCCAGCATTTT; cdr3_aa: CASGLNLGLYSNQPQHF
clone_size: NA; j_call: TRBJ1-3; v_call: TRBV4-3; d_call: TRBD1; cdr3_nt: TGCGCCAGCAGCCCTACAGGGGGCTCTGGAAACACCATATATTTT; cdr3_aa: CASSPTGGSGNTIYF
clone_size: NA; j_call: TRBJ2-5; v_call: TRBV18; d_call: NA; cdr3_nt: TGTGCCAGCTCACCACAAGGGCAAATTGGGACCCAGTACTTC; cdr3_aa: CASSPQGQIGTQYF
clone_size: NA; j_call: TRBJ2-7; v_call: TRBV4-3; d_call: NA; cdr3_nt: TGCGCCAGCAGCCAAGTGGGCGGCAGGGGCGAGCAGTACTTC; cdr3_aa: CASSQVGGRGEQYF
clone_size: NA; j_call: TRBJ1-2; v_call: TRBV5-1; d_call: NA; cdr3_nt: TGCGCCAGCAGCGCCTCACAGGGATGGTATGGCTACACCTTC; cdr3_aa: CASSASQGWYGYTF
clone_size: NA; j_call: TRBJ2-5; v_call: TRBV4-2; d_call: NA; cdr3_nt: TGTGCCAGCAGCCAAGATTTGGGTAGGGAGACCCAGTACTTC; cdr3_aa: CASSQDLGRETQYF
clone_size: NA; j_call: TRBJ2-5; v_call: TRBV4-3; d_call: TRBD1; cdr3_nt: TGCGCCAGCAGCCAAGCGGACAGGGCTGAGACCCAGTACTTC; cdr3_aa: CASSQADRAETQYF
clone_size: NA; j_call: TRBJ1-1; v_call: TRBV7-2; d_call: NA; cdr3_nt: TGTGCCAGCAGCTTATACCCCCAAGGTGCCACTGAAGCTTTCTTT; cdr3_aa: CASSLYPQGATEAFF
clone_size: NA; j_call: TRBJ1-3; v_call: TRBV6-5; d_call: NA; cdr3_nt: TGTGCCAGCACCTGGGACGCTAGAGGAAACACCATATATTTT; cdr3_aa: CASTWDARGNTIYF
clone_size: NA; j_call: TRBJ1-4; v_call: TRBV28; d_call: TRBD1; cdr3_nt: TGTGCCAGCAGTTTGCCGACAGGGTTGGGAGAAAAACTGTTTTTT; cdr3_aa: CASSLPTGLGEKLFF
clone_size: NA; j_call: TRBJ2-1; v_call: TRBV5-4; d_call: TRBD2; cdr3_nt: TGTGCCAGCAGCTTGGGAGGACTAGCGGGCGACAATGAGCAGTTCTTC; cdr3_aa: CASSLGGLAGDNEQFF
clone_size: few; j_call: TRBJ2-6; v_call: TRBV7-9; d_call: NA; cdr3_nt: TGTGCCAGCAGCATCTACAGAACCGCTGGGGCCAACGTCCTGACTTTC; cdr3_aa: CASSIYRTAGANVLTF
clone_size: NA; j_call: TRBJ2-3; v_call: TRBV27; d_call: NA; cdr3_nt: TGTGCCAGCAGTTTAGGGCGGGGCGGGAATACGCAGTATTTT; cdr3_aa: CASSLGRGGNTQYF
clone_size: NA; j_call: TRBJ2-2; v_call: TRBV28; d_call: NA; cdr3_nt: TGTGCCAGCAACAACTTGAACACCGGGGAGCTGTTTTTT; cdr3_aa: CASNNLNTGELFF
clone_size: NA; j_call: TRBJ1-2; v_call: TRBV18; d_call: NA; cdr3_nt: TGTGCCAGCTCACAGAATCCTCTGGGCGGCTATGGCTACACCTTC; cdr3_aa: CASSQNPLGGYGYTF
clone_size: NA; j_call: TRBJ1-1; v_call: TRBV10-2; d_call: TRBD1; cdr3_nt: TGCGCCAGCAGGAGACAGGGGGAGAACACTGAAGCTTTCTTT; cdr3_aa: CASRRQGENTEAFF
clone_size: NA; j_call: TRBJ2-3; v_call: TRBV7-2; d_call: TRBD1; cdr3_nt: TGTGCCAGCAGCTTAGCGCTGGTGACAGGGGGCACCACAGATACGCAGTATTTT; cdr3_aa: CASSLALVTGGTTDTQYF
clone_size: NA; j_call: TRBJ2-3; v_call: TRBV4-3; d_call: NA; cdr3_nt: TGCGCCAGCAGCCAAGATGGTCAGACCCCGCAGTATTTT; cdr3_aa: CASSQDGQTPQYF
clone_size: few; j_call: TRBJ2-5; v_call: TRBV13; d_call: NA; cdr3_nt: TGTGCCAGCAGCACGCAGGGTTTAGGCTTGAAAGAGACCCAGTACTTC; cdr3_aa: CASSTQGLGLKETQYF
clone_size: NA; j_call: TRBJ2-7; v_call: TRBV7-2; d_call: NA; cdr3_nt: TGTGCCAGCAGCTTATTTATTTACGAGCAGTACTTC; cdr3_aa: CASSLFIYEQYF
clone_size: NA; j_call: TRBJ2-7; v_call: TRBV7-3; d_call: TRBD2; cdr3_nt: TGTGCCAGCAGCCTTAGCGGGGGGCACTACGAGCAGTACTTC; cdr3_aa: CASSLSGGHYEQYF
clone_size: NA; j_call: TRBJ2-7; v_call: TRBV6-5; d_call: NA; cdr3_nt: TGTGCCAGCAGGGTACGGCTGGAGTACGAGCAGTACTTC; cdr3_aa: CASRVRLEYEQYF
clone_size: NA; j_call: TRBJ2-1; v_call: TRBV7-2; d_call: NA; cdr3_nt: TGTGCCAGCAGCTTAACAAGGAGGAGGGGGGCGTATGAGCAGTTCTTC; cdr3_aa: CASSLTRRRGAYEQFF
clone_size: NA; j_call: TRBJ2-7; v_call: TRBV11-2; d_call: NA; cdr3_nt: TGTGCCAGCAGCCCGGCAGGAGACGGGGCCTACGAGCAGTACTTC; cdr3_aa: CASSPAGDGAYEQYF
clone_size: NA; j_call: TRBJ1-6; v_call: TRBV5-1; d_call: TRBD1; cdr3_nt: TGCGCCAGCAGCGCCGGGGACAGGGGATCACCCCTCCACTTT; cdr3_aa: CASSAGDRGSPLHF
clone_size: once; j_call: TRBJ1-4; v_call: TRBV29-1; d_call: NA; cdr3_nt: TGCAGCGTTGAAATGACTGCAACTAATGAAAAACTGTTTTTT; cdr3_aa: CSVEMTATNEKLFF
clone_size: NA; j_call: TRBJ2-1; v_call: TRBV18; d_call: NA; cdr3_nt: TGTGCCAGCTCACCACCGCTGAGCTCCTACAATGAGCAGTTCTTC; cdr3_aa: CASSPPLSSYNEQFF
clone_size: NA; j_call: TRBJ2-7; v_call: TRBV19; d_call: TRBD1; cdr3_nt: TGTGCCAGTAGCCCACCGGGCAGGGGGCGTGGCGAGCAGTACTTC; cdr3_aa: CASSPPGRGRGEQYF
clone_size: NA; j_call: TRBJ2-1; v_call: TRBV19; d_call: NA; cdr3_nt: TGTGCCAGTAGCCGGTACCCAGGAGGTGATGAGCAGTTCTTC; cdr3_aa: CASSRYPGGDEQFF
clone_size: NA; j_call: TRBJ2-7; v_call: TRBV2; d_call: TRBD1; cdr3_nt: TGTGCCAGCCTCCGGGACAGATGGTCCTACGAGCAGTACTTC; cdr3_aa: CASLRDRWSYEQYF
clone_size: NA; j_call: TRBJ2-1; v_call: TRBV7-8; d_call: TRBD2; cdr3_nt: TGTGCCAGCAGCTTGTCTTTAGCGGGAGGAGGCAATGAGCAGTTCTTC; cdr3_aa: CASSLSLAGGGNEQFF
clone_size: few; j_call: TRBJ2-2; v_call: TRBV7-2; d_call: NA; cdr3_nt: TGTGCCAGCAGCAGACAAACAGGGACCGGGGAGCTGTTTTTT; cdr3_aa: CASSRQTGTGELFF
clone_size: NA; j_call: TRBJ1-2; v_call: TRBV9; d_call: NA; cdr3_nt: TGTGCCAGCAGCGTAGATCCCGCAACAGGGTTCCATGGCTACACCTTC; cdr3_aa: CASSVDPATGFHGYTF
clone_size: NA; j_call: TRBJ2-7; v_call: TRBV19; d_call: NA; cdr3_nt: TGTGCCAGTAGTATAGACGACAGTAGGGGCATCTACTTC; cdr3_aa: CASSIDDSRGIYF
clone_size: NA; j_call: TRBJ2-1; v_call: TRBV28; d_call: TRBD1; cdr3_nt: TGTGCCAGCAGTTTACTCGGGACAGGGGCGAGCAATGAGCAGTTCTTC; cdr3_aa: CASSLLGTGASNEQFF
clone_size: NA; j_call: TRBJ1-1; v_call: TRBV4-3; d_call: NA; cdr3_nt: TGCGCCAGCAGCCAAGATTCGGGGGGGACTTCTGAAGCTTTCTTT; cdr3_aa: CASSQDSGGTSEAFF
clone_size: NA; j_call: TRBJ1-2; v_call: TRBV19; d_call: NA; cdr3_nt: TGTGCCAGTAGTATCCCCCCGTCGCAAGGCTACACCTTC; cdr3_aa: CASSIPPSQGYTF
clone_size: few; j_call: TRBJ1-1; v_call: TRBV5-4; d_call: NA; cdr3_nt: TGTGCCAGCAGCGGAGACCGGAACACTGAAGCTTTCTTT; cdr3_aa: CASSGDRNTEAFF